This T cell receptor (beta chain) was observed in a study of shared clonotypes between healthy human individuals. Assay used: immunoSEQ multiplex PCR; TCRdb lists only in-frame clones, some missing. In the table there are about 2.3 million clones, approximately 93% of which are singletons. On this clone: Its antigen is unidentified.

The V gene lost 2 bases and the J gene lost 2 bases, with 13 bases spanning the gap. The CDR3 spans 16 residues. Looked up from germline, CDR1 is SGDLS and CDR2 is YYNGEE. Whole-study findings and limits: Non-shared clonotypes displayed generation probabilities falling below those of clonotypes present in all four donors.

Input material: naive CD4+ T cells from PBMCs. Indicated subset: CD45RA+ positively selected. This chain joins TRBV9 and TRBJ1-4; TRBD1 is a possible D gene (5 bases). This receptor was obtained from a man aged 18 to 30 in good health. Some clones in this sample may be carry-over from other donors' samples. The CDR3 is CASSVGGPGTNEKLFF. The CDR3 DNA reads TGTGCCAGCAGCGTCGGCGGCCCAGGGACTAATGAAAAACTGTTTTTT. The full variable domain, in which reference TRBV9 and TRBJ1-4 provide the parts outside the CDR3, is DSGVTQTPKHLITATGQRVTLRCSPRSGDLSVYWYQQSLDQGLQFLIQYYNGEERAKGNILERFSAQQFPDLHSELNLSSLELGDSALYFCASSVGGPGTNEKLFFGSGTQLSVL.